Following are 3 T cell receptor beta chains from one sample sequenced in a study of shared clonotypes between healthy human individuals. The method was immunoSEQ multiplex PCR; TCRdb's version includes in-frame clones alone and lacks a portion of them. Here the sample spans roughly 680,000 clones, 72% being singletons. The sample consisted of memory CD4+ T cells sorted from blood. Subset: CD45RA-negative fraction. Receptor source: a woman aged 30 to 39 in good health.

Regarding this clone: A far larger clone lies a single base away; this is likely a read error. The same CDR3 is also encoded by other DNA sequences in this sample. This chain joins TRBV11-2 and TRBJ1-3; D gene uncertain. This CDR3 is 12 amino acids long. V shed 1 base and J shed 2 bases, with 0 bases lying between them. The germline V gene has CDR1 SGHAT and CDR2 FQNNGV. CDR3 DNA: TGTGCCAGCAGCTTAGCTGGAAACACCATATATTTT. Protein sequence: CASSLAGNTIYF.

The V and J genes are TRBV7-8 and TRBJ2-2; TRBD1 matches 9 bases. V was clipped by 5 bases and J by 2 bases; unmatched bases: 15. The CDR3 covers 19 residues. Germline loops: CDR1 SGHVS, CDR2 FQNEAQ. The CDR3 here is CASSPLRTGVLPNTGELFF. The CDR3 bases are TGTGCCAGCAGCCCTCTGAGGACAGGGGTCCTCCCCAACACCGGGGAGCTGTTTTTT. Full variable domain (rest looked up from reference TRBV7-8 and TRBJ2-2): GAGVSQSPRYKVAKRGQDVALRCDPISGHVSLFWYQQALGQGPEFLTYFQNEAQLDKSGLPSDRFFAERPEGSVSTLKIQRTQQEDSAVYLCASSPLRTGVLPNTGELFFGEGSRLTVL.

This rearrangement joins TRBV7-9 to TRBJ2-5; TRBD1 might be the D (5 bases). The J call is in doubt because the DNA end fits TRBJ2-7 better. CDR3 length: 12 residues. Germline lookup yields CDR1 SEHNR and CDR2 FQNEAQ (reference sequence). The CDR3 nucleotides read TGTGCCAGCAGCTTCAGGGACTACGAGCAGTACTTC. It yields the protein CASSFRDYEQYF.